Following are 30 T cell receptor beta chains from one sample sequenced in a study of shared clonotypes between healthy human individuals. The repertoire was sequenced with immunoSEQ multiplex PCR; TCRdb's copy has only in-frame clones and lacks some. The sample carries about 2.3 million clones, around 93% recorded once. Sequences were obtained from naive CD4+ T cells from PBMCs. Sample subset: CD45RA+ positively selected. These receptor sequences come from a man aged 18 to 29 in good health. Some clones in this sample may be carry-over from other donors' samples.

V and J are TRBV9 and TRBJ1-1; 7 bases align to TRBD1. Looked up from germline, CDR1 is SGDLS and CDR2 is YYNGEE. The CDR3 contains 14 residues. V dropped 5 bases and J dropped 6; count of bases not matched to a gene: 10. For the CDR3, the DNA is TGTGCCAGCAGAGGAGGGGGCTTAAGATCTGAAGCTTTCTTT. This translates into CASRGGGLRSEAFF.

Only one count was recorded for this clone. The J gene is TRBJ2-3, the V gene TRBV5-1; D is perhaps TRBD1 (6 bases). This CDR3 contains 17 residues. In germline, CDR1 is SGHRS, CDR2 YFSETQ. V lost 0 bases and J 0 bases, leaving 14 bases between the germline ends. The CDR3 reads CASSLVGQTISTDTQYF. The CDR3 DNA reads TGCGCCAGCAGCTTGGTCGGACAGACCATAAGCACAGATACGCAGTATTTT. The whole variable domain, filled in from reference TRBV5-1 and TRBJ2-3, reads KAGVTQTPRYLIKTRGQQVTLSCSPISGHRSVSWYQQTPGQGLQFLFEYFSETQRNKGNFPGRFSGRQFSNSRSEMNVSTLELGDSALYLCASSLVGQTISTDTQYFGPGTRLTVL.

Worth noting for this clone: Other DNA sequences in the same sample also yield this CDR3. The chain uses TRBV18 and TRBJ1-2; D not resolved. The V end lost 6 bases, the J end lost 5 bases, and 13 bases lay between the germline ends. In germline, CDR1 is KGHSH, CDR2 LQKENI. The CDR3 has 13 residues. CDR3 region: CASSPLAVYGYTF. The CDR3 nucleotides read TGTGCCAGCTCCCCGCTGGCAGTTTATGGCTACACCTTC.

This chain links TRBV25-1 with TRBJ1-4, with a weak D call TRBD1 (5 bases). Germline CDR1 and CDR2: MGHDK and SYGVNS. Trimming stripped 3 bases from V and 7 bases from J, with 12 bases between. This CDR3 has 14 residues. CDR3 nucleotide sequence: TGTGCCAGCAGTGATAGAGGGGCAGTTGAAAAACTGTTTTTT. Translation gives CASSDRGAVEKLFF.

This chain's CDR3 is CASRALAGGTDTQYF. The CDR3 DNA follows: TGTGCCAGCAGAGCCCTAGCGGGAGGCACAGATACGCAGTATTTT. V and J are TRBV27 and TRBJ2-3, with TRBD2 matching over 10 bases. The CDR3 extends over 15 amino acids. Germline V gene data show CDR1 as MNHEY and CDR2 as SMNVEV (reference sequence). The V gene end was trimmed by 6 bases and the J gene end by 1 base; junction bases not matched to a gene: 4.

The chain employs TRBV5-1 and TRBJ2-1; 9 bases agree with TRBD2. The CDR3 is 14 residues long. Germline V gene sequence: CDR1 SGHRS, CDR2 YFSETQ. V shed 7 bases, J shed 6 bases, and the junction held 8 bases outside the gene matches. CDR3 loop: CASCLAGIGNEQFF. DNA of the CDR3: TGCGCCAGCTGTCTAGCGGGAATTGGCAATGAGCAGTTCTTC.

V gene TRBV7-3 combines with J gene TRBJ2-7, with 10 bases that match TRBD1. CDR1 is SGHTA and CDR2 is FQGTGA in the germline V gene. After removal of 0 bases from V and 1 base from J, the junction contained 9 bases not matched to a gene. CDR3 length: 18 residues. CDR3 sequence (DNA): TGTGCCAGCAGCTTAACGCCTCCCGGGACAGGGGCTTCCTACGAGCAGTACTTC. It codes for CASSLTPPGTGASYEQYF.

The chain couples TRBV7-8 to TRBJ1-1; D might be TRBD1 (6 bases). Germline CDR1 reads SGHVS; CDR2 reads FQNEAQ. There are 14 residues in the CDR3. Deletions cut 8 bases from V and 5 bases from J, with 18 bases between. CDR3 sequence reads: CASHSSGHPTEAFF. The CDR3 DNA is TGTGCCAGCCATAGCTCGGGACACCCTACTGAAGCTTTCTTT.

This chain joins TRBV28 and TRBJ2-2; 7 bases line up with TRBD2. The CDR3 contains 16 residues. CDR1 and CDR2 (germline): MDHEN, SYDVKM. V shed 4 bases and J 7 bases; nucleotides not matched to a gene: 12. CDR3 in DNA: TGTGCCAGCAGTTCTGTAATGGGACTAAAAGTCGGGGAGCTGTTTTTT. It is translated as CASSSVMGLKVGELFF.

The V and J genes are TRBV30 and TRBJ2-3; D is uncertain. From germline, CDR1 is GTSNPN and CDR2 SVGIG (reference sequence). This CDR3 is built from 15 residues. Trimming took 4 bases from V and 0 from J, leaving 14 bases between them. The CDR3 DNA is TGTGCCTGGAATCCCCGAGCGACTAGCACAGATACGCAGTATTTT. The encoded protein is CAWNPRATSTDTQYF.

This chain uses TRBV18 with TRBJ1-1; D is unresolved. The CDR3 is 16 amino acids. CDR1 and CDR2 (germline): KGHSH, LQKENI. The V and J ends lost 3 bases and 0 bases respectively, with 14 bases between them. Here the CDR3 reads CASSPRQTDLNTEAFF. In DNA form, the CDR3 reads TGTGCCAGCTCACCCAGACAAACCGACCTGAACACTGAAGCTTTCTTT.

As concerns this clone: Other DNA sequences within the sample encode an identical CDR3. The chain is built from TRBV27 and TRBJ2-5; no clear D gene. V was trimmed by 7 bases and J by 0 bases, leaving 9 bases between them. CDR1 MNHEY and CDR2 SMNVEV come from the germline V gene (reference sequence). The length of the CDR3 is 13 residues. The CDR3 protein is CASKGQNQETQYF. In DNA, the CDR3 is TGTGCCAGCAAAGGGCAGAACCAAGAGACCCAGTACTTC.

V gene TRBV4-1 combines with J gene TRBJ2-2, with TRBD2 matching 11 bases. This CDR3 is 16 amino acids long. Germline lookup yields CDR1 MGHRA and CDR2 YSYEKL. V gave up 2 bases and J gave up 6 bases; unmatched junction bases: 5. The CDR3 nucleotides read TGCGCCAGCAGCCAATGGATAGCGGGAGGGGCCGGGGAGCTGTTTTTT. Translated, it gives CASSQWIAGGAGELFF.

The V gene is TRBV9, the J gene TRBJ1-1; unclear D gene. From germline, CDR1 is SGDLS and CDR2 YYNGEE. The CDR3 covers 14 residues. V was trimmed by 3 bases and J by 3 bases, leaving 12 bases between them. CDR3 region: CASSALPRDTEAFF. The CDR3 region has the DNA TGTGCCAGCAGCGCCCTGCCCCGAGACACTGAAGCTTTCTTT.

In nucleotides, the CDR3 is TGTGCCAGCAGCACCCAAGGGGGAGGGAATTACGAGCAGTACTTC. Translating it yields CASSTQGGGNYEQYF. The V gene is TRBV7-2, the J gene TRBJ2-7; D is possibly TRBD2 (7 bases). The CDR3 totals 15 residues. CDR1 is SGHTA and CDR2 is FQGNSA in the germline V gene. Deletions cut 5 bases from V and 4 bases from J, with 18 bases between. The full variable domain, in which reference TRBV7-2 and TRBJ2-7 provide the parts outside the CDR3, is GAGVSQSPSNKVTEKGKDVELRCDPISGHTALYWYRQSLGQGLEFLIYFQGNSAPDKSGLPSDRFSAERTGGSVSTLTIQRTQQEDSAVYLCASSTQGGGNYEQYFGPGTRLTVT.

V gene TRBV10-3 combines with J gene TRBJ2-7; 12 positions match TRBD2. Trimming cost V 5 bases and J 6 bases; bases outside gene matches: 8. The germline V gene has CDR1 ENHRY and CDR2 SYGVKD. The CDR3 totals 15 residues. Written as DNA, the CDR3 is TGTGCCATCAGTTTACTAGCGGGAGGAGCGAGCGAGCAGTACTTC. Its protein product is CAISLLAGGASEQYF.

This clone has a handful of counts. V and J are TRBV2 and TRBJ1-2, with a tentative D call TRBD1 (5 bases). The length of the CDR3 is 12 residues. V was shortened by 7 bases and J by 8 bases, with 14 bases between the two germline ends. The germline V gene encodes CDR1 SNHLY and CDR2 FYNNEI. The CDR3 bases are TGTGCCAGCAAAGGGCCGGGGGTCGGCTACACCTTC. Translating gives CASKGPGVGYTF.

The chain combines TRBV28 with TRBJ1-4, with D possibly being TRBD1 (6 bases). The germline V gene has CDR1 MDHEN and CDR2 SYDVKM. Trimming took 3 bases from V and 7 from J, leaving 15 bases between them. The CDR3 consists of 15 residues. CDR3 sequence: CASSFLEIRGEKLFF. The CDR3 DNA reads TGTGCCAGCAGTTTCTTGGAAATCAGGGGTGAAAAACTGTTTTTT.

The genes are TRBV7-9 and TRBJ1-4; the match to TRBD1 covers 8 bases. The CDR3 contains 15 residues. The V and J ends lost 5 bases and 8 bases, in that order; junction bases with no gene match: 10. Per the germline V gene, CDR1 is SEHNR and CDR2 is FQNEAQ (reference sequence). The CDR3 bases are TGTGCCAGCAGCCAAATCAGGGGGCTCGGAGAAAAACTGTTTTTT. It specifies CASSQIRGLGEKLFF.

The CDR3 nucleotides are TGCGCCAGCAGCCAAGATCGGGGAGAGGGTTGGAATGAGCAGTTCTTC. Its translation is CASSQDRGEGWNEQFF. The rearrangement uses TRBV4-1 and TRBJ2-1; a weak D match, TRBD2 (5 bases). Trimming left V 0 bases short and J 7 bases short, with 16 bases between. Germline CDR1 and CDR2: MGHRA and YSYEKL. This CDR3 is 16 amino acids long.

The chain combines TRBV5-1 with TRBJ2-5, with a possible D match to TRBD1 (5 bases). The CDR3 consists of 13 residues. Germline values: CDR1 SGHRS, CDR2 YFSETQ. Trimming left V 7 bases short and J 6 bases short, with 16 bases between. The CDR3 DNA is TGCGCCAGCGACGAGGAACTGGGGCAGACCCAGTACTTC. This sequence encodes CASDEELGQTQYF. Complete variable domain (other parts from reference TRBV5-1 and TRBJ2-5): KAGVTQTPRYLIKTRGQQVTLSCSPISGHRSVSWYQQTPGQGLQFLFEYFSETQRNKGNFPGRFSGRQFSNSRSEMNVSTLELGDSALYLCASDEELGQTQYFGPGTRLLVL.

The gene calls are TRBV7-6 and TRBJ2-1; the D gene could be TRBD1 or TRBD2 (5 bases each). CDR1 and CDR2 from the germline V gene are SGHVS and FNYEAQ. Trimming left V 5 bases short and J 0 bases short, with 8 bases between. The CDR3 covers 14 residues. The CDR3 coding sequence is TGTGCCAGCAGCGGGACCCCCTCCTACAATGAGCAGTTCTTC. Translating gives CASSGTPSYNEQFF.

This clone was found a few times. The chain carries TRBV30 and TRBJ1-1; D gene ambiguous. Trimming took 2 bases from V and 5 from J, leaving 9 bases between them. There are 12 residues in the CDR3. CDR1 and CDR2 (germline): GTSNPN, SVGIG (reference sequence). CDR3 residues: CAWSMDPTEAFF. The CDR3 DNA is TGTGCCTGGAGTATGGACCCAACTGAAGCTTTCTTT.

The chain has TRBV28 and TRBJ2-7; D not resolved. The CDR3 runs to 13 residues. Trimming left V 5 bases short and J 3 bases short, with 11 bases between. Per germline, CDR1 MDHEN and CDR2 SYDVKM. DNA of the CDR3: TGTGCCAGCAGTGGGCCCGGCCTCTACGAGCAGTACTTC. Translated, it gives CASSGPGLYEQYF.

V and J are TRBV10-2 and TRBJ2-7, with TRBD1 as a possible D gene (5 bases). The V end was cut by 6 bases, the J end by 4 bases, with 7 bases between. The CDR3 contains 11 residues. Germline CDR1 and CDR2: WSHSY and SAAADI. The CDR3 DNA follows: TGCGCCAGCAGACAGGTTTACGAGCAGTACTTC. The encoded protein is CASRQVYEQYF.

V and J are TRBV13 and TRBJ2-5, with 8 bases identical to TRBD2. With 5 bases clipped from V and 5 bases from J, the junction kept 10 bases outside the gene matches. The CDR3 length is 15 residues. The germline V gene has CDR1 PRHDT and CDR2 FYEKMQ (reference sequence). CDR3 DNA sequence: TGTGCCAGCAGCCGCCAGGTACGGGGGGGCGAGACCCAGTACTTC. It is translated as CASSRQVRGGETQYF.

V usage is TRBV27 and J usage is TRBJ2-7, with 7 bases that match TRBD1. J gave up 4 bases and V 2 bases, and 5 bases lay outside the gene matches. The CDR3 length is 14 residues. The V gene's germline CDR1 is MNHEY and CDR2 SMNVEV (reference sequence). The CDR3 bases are TGTGCCAGCAGTTTAAGAGGGGGCCGGTACGAGCAGTACTTC. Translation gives CASSLRGGRYEQYF.

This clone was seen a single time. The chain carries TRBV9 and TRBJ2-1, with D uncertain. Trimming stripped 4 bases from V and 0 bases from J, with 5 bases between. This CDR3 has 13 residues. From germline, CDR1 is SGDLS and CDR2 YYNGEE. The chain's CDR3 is CASSPDSYNEQFF. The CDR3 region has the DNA TGTGCCAGCAGCCCAGACTCCTACAATGAGCAGTTCTTC.

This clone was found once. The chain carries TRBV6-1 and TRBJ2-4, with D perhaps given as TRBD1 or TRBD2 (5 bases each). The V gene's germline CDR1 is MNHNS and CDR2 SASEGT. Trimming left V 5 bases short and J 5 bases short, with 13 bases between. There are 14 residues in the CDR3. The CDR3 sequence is CASSRVGDQNIQYF. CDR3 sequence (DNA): TGTGCCAGCAGTCGAGTCGGGGACCAAAACATTCAGTACTTC.

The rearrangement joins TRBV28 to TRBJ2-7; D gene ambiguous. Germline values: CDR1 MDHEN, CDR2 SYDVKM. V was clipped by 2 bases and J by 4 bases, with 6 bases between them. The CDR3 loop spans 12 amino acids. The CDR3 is CASSLQEYEQYF. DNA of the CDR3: TGTGCCAGCAGTTTACAGGAATACGAGCAGTACTTC.